The 5 T cell receptor beta chains in this list originate from one sample, sequenced in a study of T cell responses to AZD1222 COVID-19 vaccine. Sequencing used immunoSEQ multiplex PCR; TCRdb keeps in-frame clones, though not all of them. The sample has fewer than 180,000 clones, around 94% seen once. Here the sequenced sample was peripheral blood, taken on day 0 of AZD1222 vaccination. The receptors derive from an adult in good health.

The V gene is TRBV19, the J gene TRBJ1-2; the match to TRBD1 covers 7 bases. V lost 2 bases to trimming and J lost 4 bases; unmatched junction nucleotides: 4. Looked up from germline, CDR1 is LNHDA and CDR2 is SQIVND (reference sequence). The CDR3 contains 14 residues. The CDR3 is CASSITQGVYGYTF. CDR3 nucleotide sequence: TGTGCCAGTAGTATAACCCAGGGGGTCTATGGCTACACCTTC.

The rearrangement links TRBV12-3 or TRBV12-4 to TRBJ2-1, with unresolved D. The CDR3 runs to 13 residues. V was cut by 5 bases and J by 7 bases, with 12 bases left in between. CDR3 bases: TGTGCCAGCAGTCCCCAACTGGGGAATGAGCAGTTCTTC. It encodes CASSPQLGNEQFF.

The gene calls are TRBV19 and TRBJ1-1; D is ambiguous. The CDR3 spans 14 residues. Germline V gene sequence: CDR1 LNHDA, CDR2 SQIVND (reference sequence). V lost 6 bases and J lost 0, with 11 bases in between. CDR3 loop: CASSGRNMNTEAFF. The CDR3 region has the DNA TGTGCCAGTAGCGGACGGAACATGAACACTGAAGCTTTCTTT.

The chain links TRBV6-4 to TRBJ1-1; maybe TRBD1 (6 bases). The CDR3 contains 15 residues. V lost 4 bases to trimming and J lost 2 bases, with 14 bases between them. CDR1 is MRHNA and CDR2 is SNTAGT in the germline V gene. CDR3 residues: CASSVEAGDNTEAFF. The CDR3, as DNA: TGTGCCAGCAGTGTTGAGGCAGGGGATAACACTGAAGCTTTCTTT.

This clone was picked up one time. The chain uses TRBV11-3 and TRBJ1-5; tentative D call: TRBD1 (6 bases). This CDR3 contains 18 residues. Germline V gene lookup returns CDR1 SGHNT and CDR2 YENEEA. V was pared by 1 base and J by 0 bases, with 16 bases between. In nucleotides, the CDR3 is TGTGCCAGCAGCTTAGCCATCCGGCAGGGGTATAGCAATCAGCCCCAGCATTTT. Residues: CASSLAIRQGYSNQPQHF.